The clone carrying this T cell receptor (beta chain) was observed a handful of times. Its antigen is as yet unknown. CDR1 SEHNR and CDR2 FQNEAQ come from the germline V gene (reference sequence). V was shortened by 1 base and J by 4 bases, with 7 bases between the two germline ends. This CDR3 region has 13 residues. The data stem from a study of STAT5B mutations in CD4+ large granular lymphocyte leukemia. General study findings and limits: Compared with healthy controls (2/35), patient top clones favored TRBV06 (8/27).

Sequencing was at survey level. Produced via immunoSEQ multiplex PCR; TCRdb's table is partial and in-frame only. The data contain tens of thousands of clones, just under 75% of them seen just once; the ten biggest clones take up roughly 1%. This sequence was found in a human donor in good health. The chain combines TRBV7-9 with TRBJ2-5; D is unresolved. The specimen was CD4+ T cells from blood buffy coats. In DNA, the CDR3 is TGTGCCAGCAGCTTAGGCTTGGGAGAGACCCAGTACTTC. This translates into CASSLGLGETQYF.